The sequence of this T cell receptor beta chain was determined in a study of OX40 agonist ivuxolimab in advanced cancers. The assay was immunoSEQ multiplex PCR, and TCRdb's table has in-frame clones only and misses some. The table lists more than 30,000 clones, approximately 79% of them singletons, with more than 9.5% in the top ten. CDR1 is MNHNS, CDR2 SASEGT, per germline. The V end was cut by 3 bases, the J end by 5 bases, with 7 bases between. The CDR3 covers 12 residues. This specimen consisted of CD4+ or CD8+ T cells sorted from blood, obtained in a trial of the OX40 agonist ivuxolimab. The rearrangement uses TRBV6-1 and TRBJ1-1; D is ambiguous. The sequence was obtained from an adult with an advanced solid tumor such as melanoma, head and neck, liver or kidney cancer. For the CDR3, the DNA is TGTGCCAGCAGTGATGGAAGGACTGAAGCTTTCTTT. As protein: CASSDGRTEAFF.